What follows are 23 T cell receptor beta chains derived from one specimen sequenced in a study of multiple sclerosis patients with progressive multifocal leukoencephalopathy (dated by TCRdb to between 2017 and 2020). The time point label on this specimen signifies: about a year of natalizumab therapy. What the treatment or condition label conveys for this sample: on natalizumab therapy at sampling. The library relied on the immunoSEQ multiplex PCR assay. As stored in TCRdb, this immuneACCESS dataset retains in-frame rearrangements with V and J assigned. A fraction of the clones does not appear; measured against another copy, unresolved V genes explain less than half of the discrepancy, and the remainder lacks a known reason. For this sample the table gives approximately 30,000 clones, of which 90% were detected only once. The top ten hold 1.3% of the sample. The source material was PBMCs, sampled from a patient treated with natalizumab. The receptors were sampled from a human donor with multiple sclerosis.

This clone was seen a few times. V is TRBV6-6 and J is TRBJ2-7; D is perhaps TRBD1 (5 bases). Trimming left V 8 bases short and J 3 bases short, with 11 bases between. The CDR3 totals 12 residues. Germline V gene sequence: CDR1 MNHNY, CDR2 SVGAGI (reference sequence). The CDR3: CASLDTIYEQYF. CDR3 sequence (DNA): TGTGCCAGCCTGGACACCATCTACGAGCAGTACTTC.

The chain recombines TRBV18 with TRBJ1-2; D might be TRBD1 (6 bases). The germline gives CDR1 KGHSH, CDR2 LQKENI. V shed 0 bases and J shed 8 bases, with 13 bases lying between them. The CDR3 is made up of 14 amino acids. The CDR3 region is CASSPPGTGRGYTF. The CDR3 nucleotides are TGTGCCAGCTCACCACCGGGTACAGGGCGCGGCTACACCTTC.

The chain carries TRBV9 and TRBJ2-1; 10 positions match TRBD2. CDR3 length: 16 residues. V lost 4 bases to trimming and J lost 5 bases; unmatched junction nucleotides: 9. Germline CDR1 and CDR2: SGDLS and YYNGEE. For the CDR3, the DNA is TGTGCCAGCAGCCCTGGGCCTAGCGGGGGAAACAATGAGCAGTTCTTC. Translation: CASSPGPSGGNNEQFF.

The V and J genes are TRBV6-6 and TRBJ1-5; D is unclear. V was cut by 0 bases and J by 7 bases, with 7 bases left in between. Germline values: CDR1 MNHNY, CDR2 SVGAGI (reference sequence). The CDR3 is 13 residues long. The CDR3 nucleotides read TGTGCCAGCAGTTACTCTCGCATCCAGCCCCAGCATTTT. Amino acids: CASSYSRIQPQHF.

The rearrangement joins TRBV5-1 to TRBJ2-7, with 11 bases matching TRBD1. This CDR3 spans 14 amino acids. J lost 4 bases, V lost 4 bases, and 4 bases had no gene match. Germline V CDR1 and CDR2: SGHRS, YFSETQ. CDR3 amino acids: CASSPWDRGYEQYF. Here the CDR3 DNA reads TGCGCCAGCAGCCCGTGGGACAGGGGGTACGAGCAGTACTTC.

The chain combines TRBV5-1 with TRBJ2-1, with D perhaps TRBD1 (6 bases). V dropped 1 base and J dropped 3 bases, with 14 bases sitting between them. The germline V gene encodes CDR1 SGHRS and CDR2 YFSETQ. This CDR3 has 16 residues. The CDR3 sequence is CASSLTGKVGYNEQFF. The CDR3 region has the DNA TGCGCCAGCAGCTTGACAGGGAAAGTGGGCTACAATGAGCAGTTCTTC.

This chain connects TRBV29-1 to TRBJ2-5; 8 nucleotides match TRBD1. Gene TRBJ2-7 matches the end of the DNA better, so the J call may be wrong. Germline CDR1 is SQVTM and CDR2 is ANQGSEA. CDR3 length: 14 residues. The CDR3 here is CSVCPGGQTYEQYF. CDR3 bases: TGCAGCGTTTGCCCAGGGGGCCAGACCTACGAGCAGTACTTC.

The chain has TRBV19 and TRBJ2-7; a weak D match, TRBD2 (5 bases). The CDR3 is 11 amino acids. Trimming shortened V by 3 bases and J by 7 bases, and 7 bases separated the two germline ends. Germline assignment: CDR1 LNHDA and CDR2 SQIVND (reference sequence). DNA of the CDR3: TGTGCCAGTAGTATCAGGAGGGAGCAGTACTTC. Its protein is CASSIRREQYF.

The chain couples TRBV5-6 to TRBJ1-2, with D hard to call. Between the trimmed V and J ends, which lost 4 bases and 7 bases, there was a span of 20 bases. This CDR3 is built from 15 residues. Germline CDR1 is SGHDT and CDR2 is YYEEEE. DNA for the CDR3: TGTGCCAGCAGCGTGCGTCAGCGGCCTTCAGGTGGCTACACCTTC. Amino acid sequence: CASSVRQRPSGGYTF. Variable domain in full (rest from reference TRBV5-6 and TRBJ1-2): DAGVTQSPTHLIKTRGQQVTLRCSPKSGHDTVSWYQQALGQGPQFIFQYYEEEERQRGNFPDRFSGHQFPNYSSELNVNALLLGDSALYLCASSVRQRPSGGYTFGSGTRLTVV.

The rearrangement links TRBV6-4 to TRBJ1-1; TRBD1 is a possible D gene (5 bases). Trimming shortened V by 0 bases and J by 1 base, and 9 bases separated the two germline ends. CDR1 is MRHNA, CDR2 SNTAGT, per germline. The CDR3 totals 15 residues. The CDR3 loop is CASSDSIGGNTEAFF. For the CDR3, the DNA is TGTGCCAGCAGTGACTCGATTGGGGGGAACACTGAAGCTTTCTTT.

The V call is TRBV2, the J call TRBJ2-2, with TRBD2 matching 7 bases. V was pared by 5 bases and J by 1 base, with 7 bases of the junction left unmatched. Germline V gives CDR1 SNHLY, CDR2 FYNNEI. The CDR3 runs 16 residues. The DNA for the CDR3 is TGTGCCAGCAGTAAGAGGGCTAGCGGGAACACCGGGGAGCTGTTTTTT. It encodes CASSKRASGNTGELFF. The full variable domain, its missing parts supplied by reference TRBV2 and TRBJ2-2, is EPEVTQTPSHQVTQMGQEVILRCVPISNHLYFYWYRQILGQKVEFLVSFYNNEISEKSEIFDDQFSVERPDGSNFTLKIRSTKLEDSAMYFCASSKRASGNTGELFFGEGSRLTVL.

This clone has only one observation. The V and J genes are TRBV7-9 and TRBJ2-3; D is ambiguous. Trimming pared 5 bases from V and 2 bases from J, leaving 14 bases between. CDR3 length: 15 residues. Germline V CDR1 and CDR2: SEHNR, FQNEAQ (reference sequence). The DNA for the CDR3 is TGTGCCAGCAGCCACACAACCAGTTCCACAGATACGCAGTATTTT. It is translated as CASSHTTSSTDTQYF.

V and J are TRBV19 and TRBJ1-2, with 9 bases aligning to TRBD1. This CDR3 has 15 residues. Germline V gene sequence: CDR1 LNHDA, CDR2 SQIVND (reference sequence). V lost 6 bases to trimming and J lost 4 bases; unmatched junction nucleotides: 9. CDR3 in DNA: TGTGCCAGTAGCCCAGGACAGGGGAGCGGCTATGGCTACACCTTC. It encodes CASSPGQGSGYGYTF.

The V call is TRBV4-1, the J call TRBJ2-5, with 11 nucleotides matching TRBD2. The J call could be wrong; TRBJ2-7 is a better fit for the DNA end. Germline V gene lookup returns CDR1 MGHRA and CDR2 YSYEKL. This CDR3 has 17 residues. The CDR3 sequence: CASSQDRTSGLSYEQYF. CDR3 sequence (DNA): TGCGCCAGCAGCCAAGATCGGACTAGCGGGCTCTCCTACGAGCAGTACTTC.

This clone was recorded once. The rearrangement uses TRBV7-9 and TRBJ1-2, with D tentatively TRBD1 (6 bases). CDR1 is SEHNR, CDR2 FQNEAQ, per germline (reference sequence). The V end lost 5 bases, the J end lost 6 bases, and 19 bases lay between the germline ends. The CDR3 is 15 residues long. The CDR3 sequence: CASSPRQVRIDGYTF. In DNA form, the CDR3 reads TGTGCCAGCAGCCCGAGACAGGTGAGGATTGATGGCTACACCTTC.

The CDR3 loop reads CASGQGASYEQYF. The DNA of the CDR3 is TGTGCCAGTGGGCAGGGGGCATCCTACGAGCAGTACTTC. The rearrangement uses TRBV6-1 and TRBJ2-7; 8 bases align to TRBD1. Germline V gives CDR1 MNHNS, CDR2 SASEGT. After removal of 9 bases from V and 1 base from J, the junction contained 5 bases not matched to a gene. CDR3 length equals 13 residues.

The V call is TRBV19, the J call TRBJ2-3; 11 bases agree with TRBD1. V shed 7 bases and J 7 bases; nucleotides not matched to a gene: 10. Germline assignment: CDR1 LNHDA and CDR2 SQIVND (reference sequence). The CDR3 length is 15 residues. CDR3 nucleotides: TGTGCCAGTACCTCGGGACAGGGGGGAATAAATACGCAGTATTTT. Translating it yields CASTSGQGGINTQYF.

This chain connects TRBV7-8 to TRBJ1-1; 8 bases are shared with TRBD1. V lost 2 bases, J lost 0 bases, and 8 bases stayed unmatched. From germline, CDR1 is SGHVS and CDR2 FQNEAQ. The CDR3 is 17 residues long. The CDR3 reads CASSLSGQVTMNTEAFF. The CDR3 DNA is TGTGCCAGCAGCTTATCGGGACAGGTGACCATGAACACTGAAGCTTTCTTT.

V is TRBV19 and J is TRBJ1-2; 7 bases are shared with TRBD1. Germline-derived CDR1 and CDR2 are LNHDA and SQIVND (reference sequence). The CDR3 extends over 13 amino acids. V shed 3 bases and J 5 bases; nucleotides not matched to a gene: 3. The CDR3 DNA sequence: TGTGCCAGTAGTATCCAGGGGGATTATGGCTACACCTTC. This encodes CASSIQGDYGYTF.

The CDR3: CASSLGGPTDTQYF. The CDR3 nucleotides read TGTGCCAGCAGCTTGGGGGGCCCCACAGATACGCAGTATTTT. The V gene is TRBV5-4, the J gene TRBJ2-3, with D possibly TRBD1 on 5 matching bases. Germline CDR1 reads SGHNT; CDR2 reads YYREEE (reference sequence). The V end lost 0 bases, the J end lost 2 bases, and 7 bases lay between the germline ends. This CDR3 contains 14 residues.

Points on this clone: The same CDR3 arises from other DNA sequences in this sample as well. The rearrangement uses TRBV6-5 and TRBJ1-3, with TRBD1 identical over 8 bases. Germline values: CDR1 MNHEY, CDR2 SVGAGI. The ends lost 6 bases at V and 4 bases at J; junction bases unmatched: 8. The CDR3 is made up of 15 amino acids. Written as DNA, the CDR3 is TGTGCCAGCAGAAAGACAGGGGCTGCAGGAAACACCATATATTTT. Amino acid sequence: CASRKTGAAGNTIYF.

The table lists this clone with a few counts. J is TRBJ1-4 and V is TRBV5-1; D is unresolved. From germline, CDR1 is SGHRS and CDR2 YFSETQ. V lost 4 bases, J lost 7 bases, and 17 bases lay in between. The CDR3 runs 15 residues. Here the CDR3 reads CASSPGSTGGEKLFF. CDR3 bases: TGCGCCAGCAGCCCCGGGTCGACTGGTGGTGAAAAACTGTTTTTT. Full variable domain (outside the CDR3, taken from reference TRBV5-1 and TRBJ1-4): KAGVTQTPRYLIKTRGQQVTLSCSPISGHRSVSWYQQTPGQGLQFLFEYFSETQRNKGNFPGRFSGRQFSNSRSEMNVSTLELGDSALYLCASSPGSTGGEKLFFGSGTQLSVL.

Points on this clone: At the DNA level, this CDR3 is encoded by other sequences in the same sample as well. This rearrangement joins TRBV30 to TRBJ2-7; TRBD2 matches 10 bases. Germline lookup yields CDR1 GTSNPN and CDR2 SVGIG (reference sequence). J gave up 4 bases and V 3 bases, and 6 bases lay outside the gene matches. The CDR3 spans 14 residues. CDR3 sequence: CAWRGSGGVYEQYF. The CDR3 region has the DNA TGTGCCTGGAGGGGGAGCGGGGGGGTATACGAGCAGTACTTC.